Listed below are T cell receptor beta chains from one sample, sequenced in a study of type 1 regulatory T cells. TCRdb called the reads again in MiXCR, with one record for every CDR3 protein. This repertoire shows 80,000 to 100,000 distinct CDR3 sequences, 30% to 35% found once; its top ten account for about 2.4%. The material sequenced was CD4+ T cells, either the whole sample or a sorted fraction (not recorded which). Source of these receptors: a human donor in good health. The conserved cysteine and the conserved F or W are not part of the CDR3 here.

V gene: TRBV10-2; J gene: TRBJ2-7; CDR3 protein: ATHLGGSSSYEQY
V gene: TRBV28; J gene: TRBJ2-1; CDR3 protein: ASSSLSNNEQF
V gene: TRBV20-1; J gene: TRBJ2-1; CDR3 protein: SVLPDGAGGSYNEQF
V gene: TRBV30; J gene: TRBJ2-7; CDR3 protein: AWSSSGRTYEQY
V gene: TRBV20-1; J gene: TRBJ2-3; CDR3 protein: SASIGAFTDTQY
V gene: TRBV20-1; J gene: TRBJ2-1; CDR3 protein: SARGQGNNEQF
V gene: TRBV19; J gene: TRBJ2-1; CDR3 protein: ASSDGLSQV
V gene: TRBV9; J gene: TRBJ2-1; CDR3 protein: ASSDRDRGRGEQF
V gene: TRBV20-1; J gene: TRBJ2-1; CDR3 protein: SARAPGLEARNEQF
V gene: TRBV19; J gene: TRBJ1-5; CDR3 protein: ASSKRRDRSNQPQH
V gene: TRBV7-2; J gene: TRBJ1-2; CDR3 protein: ASSLPRGYGYT
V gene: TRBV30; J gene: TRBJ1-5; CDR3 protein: AWSHQGGNQPQH
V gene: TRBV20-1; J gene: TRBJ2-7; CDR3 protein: SVVVRDEQY
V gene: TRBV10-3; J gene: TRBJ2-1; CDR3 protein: AISGGLAGNEQF
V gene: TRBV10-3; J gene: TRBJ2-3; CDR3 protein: ASGRNTDTQY
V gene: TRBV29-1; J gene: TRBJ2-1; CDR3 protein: SVEGNNEQF
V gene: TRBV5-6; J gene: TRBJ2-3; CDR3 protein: ASSLESGTDTQY
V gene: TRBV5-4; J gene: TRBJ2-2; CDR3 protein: ASSSRDLRDTGELF
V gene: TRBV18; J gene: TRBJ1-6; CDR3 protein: ASSTGQLNSPLH
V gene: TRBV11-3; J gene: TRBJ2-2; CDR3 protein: ASSLGFWGPVEPNTGELF
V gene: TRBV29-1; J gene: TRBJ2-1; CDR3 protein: SVVAPSSYNEQF
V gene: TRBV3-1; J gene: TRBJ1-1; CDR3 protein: ASSQPARGMNTEAF
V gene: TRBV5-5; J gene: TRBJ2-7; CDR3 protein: ASSLEIYEQY
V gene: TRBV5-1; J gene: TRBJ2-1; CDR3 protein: ASSRLPSGSLGNEQF
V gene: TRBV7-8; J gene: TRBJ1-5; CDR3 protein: ASSPYRGWDNQPQH
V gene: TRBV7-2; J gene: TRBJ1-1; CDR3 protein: ASSFSGQNTEAF
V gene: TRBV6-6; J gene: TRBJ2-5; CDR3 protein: ASSYGSGETQY
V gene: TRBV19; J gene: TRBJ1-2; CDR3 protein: ASSPNDGSGAYGYT
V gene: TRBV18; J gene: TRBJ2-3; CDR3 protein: ASSPLMVGSSDTQY
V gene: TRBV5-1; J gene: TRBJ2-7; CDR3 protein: ASSSTGVSYEQY
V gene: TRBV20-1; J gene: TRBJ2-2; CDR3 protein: SARSQGPGELF
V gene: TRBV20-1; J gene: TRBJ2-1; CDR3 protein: SARDTRTGASYNEQF
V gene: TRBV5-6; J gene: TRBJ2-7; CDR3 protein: ASRPGLAGGYEQY
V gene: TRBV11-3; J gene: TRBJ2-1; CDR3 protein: ASSLGRGSGSSNEQF
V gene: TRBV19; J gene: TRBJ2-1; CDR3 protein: ASSLWERGNEQF
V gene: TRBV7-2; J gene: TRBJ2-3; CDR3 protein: ASSLVPDTQY